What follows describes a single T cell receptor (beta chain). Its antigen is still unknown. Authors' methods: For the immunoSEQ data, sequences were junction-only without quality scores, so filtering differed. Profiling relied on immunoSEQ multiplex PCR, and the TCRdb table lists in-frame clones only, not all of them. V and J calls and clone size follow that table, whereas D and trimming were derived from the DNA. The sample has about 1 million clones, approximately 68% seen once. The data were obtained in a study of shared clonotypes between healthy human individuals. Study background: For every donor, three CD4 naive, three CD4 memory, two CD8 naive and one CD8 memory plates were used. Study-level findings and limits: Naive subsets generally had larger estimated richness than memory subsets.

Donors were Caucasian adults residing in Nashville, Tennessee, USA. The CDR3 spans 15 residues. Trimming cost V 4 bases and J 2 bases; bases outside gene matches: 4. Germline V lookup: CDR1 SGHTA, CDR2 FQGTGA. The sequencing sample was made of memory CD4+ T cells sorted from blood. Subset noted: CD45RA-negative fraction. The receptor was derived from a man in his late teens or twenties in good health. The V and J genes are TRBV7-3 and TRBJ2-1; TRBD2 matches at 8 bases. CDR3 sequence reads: CASSSAGATYNEQFF. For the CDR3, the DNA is TGTGCCAGCAGCTCAGCGGGGGCGACCTACAATGAGCAGTTCTTC.